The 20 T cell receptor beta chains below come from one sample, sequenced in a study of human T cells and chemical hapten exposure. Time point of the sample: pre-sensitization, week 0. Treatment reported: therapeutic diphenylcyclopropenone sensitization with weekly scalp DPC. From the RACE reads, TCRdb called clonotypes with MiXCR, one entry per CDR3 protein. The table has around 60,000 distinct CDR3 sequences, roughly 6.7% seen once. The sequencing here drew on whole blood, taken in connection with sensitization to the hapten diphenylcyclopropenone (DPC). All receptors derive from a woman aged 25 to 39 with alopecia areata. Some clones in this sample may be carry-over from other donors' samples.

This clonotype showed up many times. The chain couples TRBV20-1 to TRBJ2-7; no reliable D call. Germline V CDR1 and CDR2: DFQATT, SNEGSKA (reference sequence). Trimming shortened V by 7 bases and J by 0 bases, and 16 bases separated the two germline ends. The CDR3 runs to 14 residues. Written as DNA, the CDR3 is TGCAGTGTCAAAAAGGCAGTTAGCTCCTACGAGCAGTACTTC. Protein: CSVKKAVSSYEQYF.

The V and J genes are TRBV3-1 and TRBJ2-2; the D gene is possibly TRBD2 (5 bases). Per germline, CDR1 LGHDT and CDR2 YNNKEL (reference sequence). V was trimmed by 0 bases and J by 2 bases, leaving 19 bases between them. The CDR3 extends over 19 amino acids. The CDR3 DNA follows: TGTGCCAGCAGCCAAGACCTTGTTGCAGAGACTATTAACACCGGGGAGCTGTTTTTT. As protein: CASSQDLVAETINTGELFF.

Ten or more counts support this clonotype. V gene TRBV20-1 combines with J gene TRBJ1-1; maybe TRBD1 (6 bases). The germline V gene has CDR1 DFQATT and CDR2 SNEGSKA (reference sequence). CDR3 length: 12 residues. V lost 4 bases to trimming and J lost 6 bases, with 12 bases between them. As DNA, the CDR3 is TGCAGTGCTAACGGACAGTTGGCTGAAGCTTTCTTT. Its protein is CSANGQLAEAFF.

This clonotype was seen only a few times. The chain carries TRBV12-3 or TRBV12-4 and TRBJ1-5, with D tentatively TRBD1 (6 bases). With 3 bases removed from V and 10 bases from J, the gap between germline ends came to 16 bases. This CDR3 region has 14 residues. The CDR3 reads CASSLIQGESPQHF. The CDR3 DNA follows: TGTGCCAGCAGTTTGATACAGGGAGAATCTCCCCAGCATTTT.

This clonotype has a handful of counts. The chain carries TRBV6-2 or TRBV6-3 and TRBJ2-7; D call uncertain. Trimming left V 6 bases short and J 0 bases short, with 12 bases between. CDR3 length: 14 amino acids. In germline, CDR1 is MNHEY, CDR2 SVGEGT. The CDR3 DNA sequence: TGTGCCAGCAGGGGCCTCGGTTCCTCCTACGAGCAGTACTTC. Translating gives CASRGLGSSYEQYF.

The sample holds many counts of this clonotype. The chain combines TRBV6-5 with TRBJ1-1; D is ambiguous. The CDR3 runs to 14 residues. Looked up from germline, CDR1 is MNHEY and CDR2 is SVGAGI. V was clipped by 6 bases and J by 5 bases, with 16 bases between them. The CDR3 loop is CASRSRTAGTEAFF. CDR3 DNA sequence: TGTGCCAGCAGATCCCGGACGGCGGGGACTGAAGCTTTCTTT.

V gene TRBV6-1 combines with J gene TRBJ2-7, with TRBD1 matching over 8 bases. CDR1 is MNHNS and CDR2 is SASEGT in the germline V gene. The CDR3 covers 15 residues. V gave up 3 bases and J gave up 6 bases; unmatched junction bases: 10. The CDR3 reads CASSEAVQGAGEQYF. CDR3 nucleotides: TGTGCCAGCAGTGAGGCGGTGCAGGGGGCCGGCGAGCAGTACTTC.

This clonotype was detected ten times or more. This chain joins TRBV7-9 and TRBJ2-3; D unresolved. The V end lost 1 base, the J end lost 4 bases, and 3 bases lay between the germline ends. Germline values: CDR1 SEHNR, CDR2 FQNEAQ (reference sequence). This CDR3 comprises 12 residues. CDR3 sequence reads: CASSLDSDTQYF. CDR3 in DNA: TGTGCCAGCAGCTTAGATTCAGATACGCAGTATTTT.

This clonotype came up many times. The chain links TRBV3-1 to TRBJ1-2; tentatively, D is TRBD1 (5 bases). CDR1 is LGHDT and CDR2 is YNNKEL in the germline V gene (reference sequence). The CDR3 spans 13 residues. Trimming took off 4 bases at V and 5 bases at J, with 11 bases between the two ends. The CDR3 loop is CASSLTVGYGYTF. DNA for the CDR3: TGTGCCAGCAGCCTGACAGTGGGTTATGGCTACACCTTC.

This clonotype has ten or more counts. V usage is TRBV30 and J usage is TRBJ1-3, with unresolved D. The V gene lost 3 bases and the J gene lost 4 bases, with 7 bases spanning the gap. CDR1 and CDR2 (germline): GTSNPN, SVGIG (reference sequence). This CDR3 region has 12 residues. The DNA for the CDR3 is TGTGCCTGGAGCGTCAGGGGAAACACCATATATTTT. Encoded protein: CAWSVRGNTIYF.

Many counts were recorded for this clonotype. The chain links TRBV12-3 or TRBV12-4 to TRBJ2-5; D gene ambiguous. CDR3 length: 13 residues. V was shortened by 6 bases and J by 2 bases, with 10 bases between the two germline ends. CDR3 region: CASSRRAQETQYF. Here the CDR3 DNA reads TGTGCCAGCAGCCGCCGGGCACAAGAGACCCAGTACTTC.

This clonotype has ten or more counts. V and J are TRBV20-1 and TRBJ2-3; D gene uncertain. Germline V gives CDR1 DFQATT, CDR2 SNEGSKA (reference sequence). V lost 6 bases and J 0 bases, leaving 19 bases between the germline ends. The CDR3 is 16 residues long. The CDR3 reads CSAAHPAELSTDTQYF. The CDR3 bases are TGCAGTGCCGCGCACCCGGCGGAACTAAGCACAGATACGCAGTATTTT.

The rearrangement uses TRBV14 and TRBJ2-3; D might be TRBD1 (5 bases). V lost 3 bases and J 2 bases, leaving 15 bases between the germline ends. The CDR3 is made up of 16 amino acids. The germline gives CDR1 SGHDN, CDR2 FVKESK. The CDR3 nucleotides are TGTGCCAGCAGCCATTGGCAGACCAGGGACACAGATACGCAGTATTTT. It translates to CASSHWQTRDTDTQYF.

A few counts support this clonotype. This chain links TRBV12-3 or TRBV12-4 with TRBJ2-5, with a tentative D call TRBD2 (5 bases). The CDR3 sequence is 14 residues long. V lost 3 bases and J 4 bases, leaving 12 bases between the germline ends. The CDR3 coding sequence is TGTGCCAGCAGTTTCCACCCGGGGTCAGAGACCCAGTACTTC. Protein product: CASSFHPGSETQYF.

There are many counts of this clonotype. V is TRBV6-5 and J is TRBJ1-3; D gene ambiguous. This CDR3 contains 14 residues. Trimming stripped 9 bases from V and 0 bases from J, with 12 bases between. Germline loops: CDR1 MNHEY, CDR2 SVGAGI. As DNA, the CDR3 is TGTGCCAGTGTAGCGAGGGTCTCTGGAAACACCATATATTTT. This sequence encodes CASVARVSGNTIYF.

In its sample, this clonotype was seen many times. CDR3: CASSLRTGQRTEAFF. CDR3 nucleotide sequence: TGTGCCAGCAGCCTAAGAACAGGTCAGAGGACTGAAGCTTTCTTT. The V gene is TRBV3-1, the J gene TRBJ1-1, with a weak D call TRBD1 (5 bases). Germline CDR1 reads LGHDT; CDR2 reads YNNKEL (reference sequence). Trimming left V 4 bases short and J 5 bases short, with 17 bases between. The CDR3 contains 15 residues.

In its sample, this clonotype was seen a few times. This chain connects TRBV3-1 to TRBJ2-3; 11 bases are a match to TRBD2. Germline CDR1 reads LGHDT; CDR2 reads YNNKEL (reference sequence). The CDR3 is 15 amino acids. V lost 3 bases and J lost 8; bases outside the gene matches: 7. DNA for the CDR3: TGTGCCAGCAGCCAGGGGACTAGCGGTTCGGCTACGCAGTATTTT. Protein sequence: CASSQGTSGSATQYF.

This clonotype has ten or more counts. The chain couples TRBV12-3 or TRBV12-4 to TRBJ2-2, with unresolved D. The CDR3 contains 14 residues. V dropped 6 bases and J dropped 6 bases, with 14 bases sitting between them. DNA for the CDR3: TGTGCCAGCAGCCCTGATTTTAACCCCGGGGAGCTGTTTTTT. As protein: CASSPDFNPGELFF.

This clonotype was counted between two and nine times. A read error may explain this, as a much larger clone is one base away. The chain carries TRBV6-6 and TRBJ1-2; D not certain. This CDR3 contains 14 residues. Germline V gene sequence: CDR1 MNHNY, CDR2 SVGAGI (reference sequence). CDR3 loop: CASSPGRANYGDTF. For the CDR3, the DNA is TGTGCCAGCTCCCCCGGCAGAGCTAACTATGGCGACACCTTC.

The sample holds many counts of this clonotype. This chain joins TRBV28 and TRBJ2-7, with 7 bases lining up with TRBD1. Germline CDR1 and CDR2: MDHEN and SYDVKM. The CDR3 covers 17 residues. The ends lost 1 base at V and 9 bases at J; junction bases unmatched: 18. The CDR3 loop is CASSLFIAGTQGLTQYF. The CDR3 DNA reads TGTGCCAGCAGTTTATTTATAGCTGGGACACAGGGGTTGACGCAGTACTTC.